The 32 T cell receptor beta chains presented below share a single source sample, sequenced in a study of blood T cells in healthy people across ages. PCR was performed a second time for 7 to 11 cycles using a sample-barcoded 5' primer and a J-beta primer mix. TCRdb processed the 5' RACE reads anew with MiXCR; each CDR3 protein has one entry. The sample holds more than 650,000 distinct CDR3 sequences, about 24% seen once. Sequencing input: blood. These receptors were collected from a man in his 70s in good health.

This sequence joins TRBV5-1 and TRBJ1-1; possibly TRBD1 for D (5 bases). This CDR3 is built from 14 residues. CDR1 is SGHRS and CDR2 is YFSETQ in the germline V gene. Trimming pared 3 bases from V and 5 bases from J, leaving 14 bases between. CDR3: CASSSLGRGTEAFF. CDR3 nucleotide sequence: TGCGCCAGCAGCTCGCTGGGGAGGGGTACTGAAGCTTTCTTT.

The CDR3 loop is CASSECGRGGYTF. In DNA, the CDR3 is TGTGCCAGCAGCGAATGCGGACGAGGAGGCTACACCTTC. J is TRBJ1-2 and V is TRBV21-1. TRBV21-1 is deemed a pseudogene. The CDR3 is 13 residues long.

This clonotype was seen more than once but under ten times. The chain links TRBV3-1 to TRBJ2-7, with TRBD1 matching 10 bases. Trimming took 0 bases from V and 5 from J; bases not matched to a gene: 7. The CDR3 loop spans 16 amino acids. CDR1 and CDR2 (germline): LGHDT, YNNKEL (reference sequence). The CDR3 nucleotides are TGTGCCAGCAGCCAAGAAAAGGGACAGGGGTCCCACGAGCAGTACTTC. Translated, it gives CASSQEKGQGSHEQYF.

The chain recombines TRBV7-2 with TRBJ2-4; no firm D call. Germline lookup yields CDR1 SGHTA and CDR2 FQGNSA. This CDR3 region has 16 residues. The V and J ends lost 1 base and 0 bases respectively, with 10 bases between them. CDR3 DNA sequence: TGTGCCAGCAGCTTAGAGGGCAGGCAAGCCAAAAACATTCAGTACTTC. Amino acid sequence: CASSLEGRQAKNIQYF.

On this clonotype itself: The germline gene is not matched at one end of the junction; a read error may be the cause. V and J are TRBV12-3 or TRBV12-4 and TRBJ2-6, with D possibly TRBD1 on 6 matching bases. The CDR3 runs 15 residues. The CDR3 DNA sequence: TGCGCCAGCAGCCGTACAGGGCCCGGGGCCAACGTCCTGACTTTC. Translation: CASSRTGPGANVLTF.

The chain's CDR3 is CASSQENGQGAFF. The CDR3 nucleotides read TGTGCCAGCAGCCAAGAAAATGGACAGGGCGCTTTCTTT. This chain connects TRBV4-2 to TRBJ1-1; the match to TRBD1 covers 8 bases. Trimming at V came to 0 bases and at J to 11 bases, leaving 5 bases not matched to a gene. Germline V gene data show CDR1 as LGHNA and CDR2 as YNFKEQ. The CDR3 totals 13 residues.

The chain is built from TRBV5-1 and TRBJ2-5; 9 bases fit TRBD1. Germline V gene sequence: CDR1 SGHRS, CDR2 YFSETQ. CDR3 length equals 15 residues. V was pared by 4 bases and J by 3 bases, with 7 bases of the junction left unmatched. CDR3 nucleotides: TGCGCCAGCAGCCTTGGACAGGGGATCAAAGAGACCCAGTACTTC. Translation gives CASSLGQGIKETQYF.

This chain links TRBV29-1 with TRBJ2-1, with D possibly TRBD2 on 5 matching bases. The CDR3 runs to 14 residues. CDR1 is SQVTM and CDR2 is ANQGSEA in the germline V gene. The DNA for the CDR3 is TGCATCACCCTCCGGGCTAGCTCTCTGAATGAGCAGTTCTTC. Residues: CITLRASSLNEQFF.

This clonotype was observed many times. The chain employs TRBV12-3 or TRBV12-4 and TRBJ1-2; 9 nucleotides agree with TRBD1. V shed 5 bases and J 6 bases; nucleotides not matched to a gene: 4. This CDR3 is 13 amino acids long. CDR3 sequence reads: CASSPRTGDGYTF. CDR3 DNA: TGTGCCAGCAGTCCACGGACAGGGGATGGCTACACCTTC.

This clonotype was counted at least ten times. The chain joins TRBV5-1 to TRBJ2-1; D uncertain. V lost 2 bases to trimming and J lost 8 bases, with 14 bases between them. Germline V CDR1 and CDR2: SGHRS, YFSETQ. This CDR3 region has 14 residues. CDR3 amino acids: CASSFPARNDEQFF. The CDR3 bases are TGCGCCAGCAGCTTCCCGGCCAGGAACGATGAGCAGTTCTTC.

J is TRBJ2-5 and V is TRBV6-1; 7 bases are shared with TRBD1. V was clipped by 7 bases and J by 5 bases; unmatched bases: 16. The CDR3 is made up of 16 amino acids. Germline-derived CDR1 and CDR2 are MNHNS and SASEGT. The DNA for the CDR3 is TGTGCCAGCAAAAGGATTTCGGGACAGTGGAGGGAGACCCAGTACTTC. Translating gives CASKRISGQWRETQYF.

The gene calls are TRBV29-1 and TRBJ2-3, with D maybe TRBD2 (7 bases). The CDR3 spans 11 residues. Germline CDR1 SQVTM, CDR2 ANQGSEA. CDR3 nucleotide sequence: TGCGGGGGGGGCTTCACAGATACGCAGTATTTT. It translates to CGGGFTDTQYF.

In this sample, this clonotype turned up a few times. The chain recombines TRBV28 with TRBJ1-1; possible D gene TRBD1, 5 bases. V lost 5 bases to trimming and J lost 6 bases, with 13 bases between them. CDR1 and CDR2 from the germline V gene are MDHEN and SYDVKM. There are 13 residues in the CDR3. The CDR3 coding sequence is TGTGCCAGCAGTCTACCAGGGATCCCTGAAGCTTTCTTT. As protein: CASSLPGIPEAFF.

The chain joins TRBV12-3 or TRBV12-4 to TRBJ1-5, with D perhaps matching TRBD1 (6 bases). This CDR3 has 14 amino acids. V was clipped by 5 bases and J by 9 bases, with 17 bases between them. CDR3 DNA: TGTGCCAGCAGTCCACAGGGTATATGGGGGCCCCAGCATTTT. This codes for CASSPQGIWGPQHF.

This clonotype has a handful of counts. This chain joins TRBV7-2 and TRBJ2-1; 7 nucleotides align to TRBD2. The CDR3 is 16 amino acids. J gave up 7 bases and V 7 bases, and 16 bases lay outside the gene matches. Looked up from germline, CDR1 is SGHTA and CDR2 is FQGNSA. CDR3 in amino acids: CASTIKRDTSGNEQFF. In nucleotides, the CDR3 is TGTGCCAGCACCATAAAGCGGGATACGTCTGGGAATGAGCAGTTCTTC.

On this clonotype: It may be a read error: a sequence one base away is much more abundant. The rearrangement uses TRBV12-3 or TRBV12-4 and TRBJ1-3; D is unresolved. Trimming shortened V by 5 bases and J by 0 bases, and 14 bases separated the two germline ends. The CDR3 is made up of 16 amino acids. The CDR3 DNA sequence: TGTGCCAGCAGTCCCCAACAGAGCTTCTCTGGAAACACCATATATTTT. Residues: CASSPQQSFSGNTIYF.

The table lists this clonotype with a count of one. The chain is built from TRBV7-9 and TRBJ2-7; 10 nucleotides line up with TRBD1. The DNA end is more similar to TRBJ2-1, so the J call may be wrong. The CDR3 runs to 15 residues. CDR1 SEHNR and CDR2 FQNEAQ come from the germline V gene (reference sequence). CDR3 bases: TGTGCCAGCAGCCCGCGGGACAGGGGTATCAATGAGCAGTTCTTC. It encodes CASSPRDRGINEQFF.

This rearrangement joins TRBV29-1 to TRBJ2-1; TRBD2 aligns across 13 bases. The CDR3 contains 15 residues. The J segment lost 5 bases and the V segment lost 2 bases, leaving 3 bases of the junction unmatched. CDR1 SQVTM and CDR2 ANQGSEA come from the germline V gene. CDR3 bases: TGCAGCGTTGAAAGGGGGACTAGCGGGGACAATGAGCAGTTCTTC. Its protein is CSVERGTSGDNEQFF.

The CDR3 protein is CASSLSPVGDAGNTIYF. DNA for the CDR3: TGCGCCAGCAGCTTGAGTCCTGTAGGGGATGCTGGAAACACCATATATTTT. The chain recombines TRBV5-1 with TRBJ1-3, with D perhaps TRBD1 (5 bases). This CDR3 comprises 17 residues. CDR1 SGHRS and CDR2 YFSETQ come from the germline V gene. The germline V and J ends were trimmed by 1 base and 2 bases, with 16 bases remaining between them.

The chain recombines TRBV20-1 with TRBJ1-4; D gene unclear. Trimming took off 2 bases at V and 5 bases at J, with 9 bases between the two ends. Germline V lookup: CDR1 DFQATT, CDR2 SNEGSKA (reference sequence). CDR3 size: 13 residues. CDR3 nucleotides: TGCAGTGCTAGAAACAGACTGAATGAAAAACTGTTTTTT. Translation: CSARNRLNEKLFF.

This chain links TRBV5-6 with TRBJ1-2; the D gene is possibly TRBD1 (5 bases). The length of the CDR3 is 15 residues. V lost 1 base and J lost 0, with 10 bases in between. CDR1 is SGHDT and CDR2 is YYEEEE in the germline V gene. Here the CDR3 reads CASSLPDNSNYGYTF. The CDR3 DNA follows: TGTGCCAGCAGCTTGCCGGACAATTCTAACTATGGCTACACCTTC.

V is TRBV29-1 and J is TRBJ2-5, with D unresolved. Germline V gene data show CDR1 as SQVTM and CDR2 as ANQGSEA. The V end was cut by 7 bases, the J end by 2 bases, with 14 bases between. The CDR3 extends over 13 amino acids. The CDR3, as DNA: TGCAGCGCGTTACAGAGAGATCAAGAGACCCAGTACTTC. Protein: CSALQRDQETQYF.

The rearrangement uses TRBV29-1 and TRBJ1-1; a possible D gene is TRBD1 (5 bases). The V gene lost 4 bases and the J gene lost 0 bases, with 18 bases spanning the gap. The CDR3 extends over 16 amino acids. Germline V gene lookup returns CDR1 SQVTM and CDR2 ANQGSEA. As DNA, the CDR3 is TGCAGCGTTGGTGGGGCCAGGGAGCCCATGAACACTGAAGCTTTCTTT. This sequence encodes CSVGGAREPMNTEAFF. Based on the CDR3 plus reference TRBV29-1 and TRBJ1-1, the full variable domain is SAVISQKPSRDICQRGTSLTIQCQVDSQVTMMFWYRQQPGQSLTLIATANQGSEATYESGFVIDKFPISRPNLTFSTLTVSNMSPEDSSIYLCSVGGAREPMNTEAFFGQGTRLTVV.

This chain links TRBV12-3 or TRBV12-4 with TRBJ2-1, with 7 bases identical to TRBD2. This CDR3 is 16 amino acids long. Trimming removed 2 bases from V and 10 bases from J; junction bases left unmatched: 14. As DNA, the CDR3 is TGTGCCAGCAGTTTAAGCGGGCTAGCGGCCTTGCGAGAGCAGTTCTTC. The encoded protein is CASSLSGLAALREQFF.

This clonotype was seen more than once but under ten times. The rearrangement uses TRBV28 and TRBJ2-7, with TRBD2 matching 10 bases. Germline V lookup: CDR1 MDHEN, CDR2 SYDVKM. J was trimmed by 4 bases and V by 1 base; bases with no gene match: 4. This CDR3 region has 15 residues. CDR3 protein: CASSLFPSGGYEQYF. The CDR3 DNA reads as TGTGCCAGCAGTTTATTCCCTAGCGGGGGTTACGAGCAGTACTTC.

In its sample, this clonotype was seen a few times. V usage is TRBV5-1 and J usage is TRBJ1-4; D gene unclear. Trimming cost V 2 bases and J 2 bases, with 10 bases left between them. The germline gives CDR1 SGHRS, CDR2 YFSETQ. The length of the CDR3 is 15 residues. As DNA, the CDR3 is TGCGCCAGCAGCTTCGGACGCGGCACTAATGAAAAACTGTTTTTT. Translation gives CASSFGRGTNEKLFF.

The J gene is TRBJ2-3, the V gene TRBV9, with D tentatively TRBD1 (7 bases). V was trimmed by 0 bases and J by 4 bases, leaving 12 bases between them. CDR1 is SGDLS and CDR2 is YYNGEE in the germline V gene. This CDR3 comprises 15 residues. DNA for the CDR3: TGTGCCAGCAGCGTAGCTCAGGGGGGCGCAGATACGCAGTATTTT. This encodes CASSVAQGGADTQYF.

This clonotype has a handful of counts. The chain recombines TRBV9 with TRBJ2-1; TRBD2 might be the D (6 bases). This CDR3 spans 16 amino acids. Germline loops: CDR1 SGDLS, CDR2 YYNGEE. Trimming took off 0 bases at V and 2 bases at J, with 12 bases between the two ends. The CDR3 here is CASSVGGDPTYNEQFF. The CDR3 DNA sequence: TGTGCCAGCAGCGTAGGCGGGGACCCTACCTACAATGAGCAGTTCTTC.

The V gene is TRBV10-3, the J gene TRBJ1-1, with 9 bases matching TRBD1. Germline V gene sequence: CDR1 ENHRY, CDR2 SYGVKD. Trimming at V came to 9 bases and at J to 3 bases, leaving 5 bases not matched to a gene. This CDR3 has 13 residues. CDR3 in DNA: TGTGCCATACAGGGGGCTGGGGACACTGAAGCTTTCTTT. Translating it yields CAIQGAGDTEAFF.

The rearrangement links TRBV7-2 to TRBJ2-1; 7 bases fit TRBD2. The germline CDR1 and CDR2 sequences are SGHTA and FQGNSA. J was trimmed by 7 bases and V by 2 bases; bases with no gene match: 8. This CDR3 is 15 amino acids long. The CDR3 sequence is CASSLRGDVRNEQFF. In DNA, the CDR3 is TGTGCCAGCAGCTTACGGGGGGATGTTAGGAATGAGCAGTTCTTC.

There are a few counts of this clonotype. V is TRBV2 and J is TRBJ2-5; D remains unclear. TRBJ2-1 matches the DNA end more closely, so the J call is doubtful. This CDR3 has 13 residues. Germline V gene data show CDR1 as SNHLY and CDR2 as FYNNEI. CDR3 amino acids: CASRLNLGNEQFF. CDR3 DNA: TGTGCCAGCAGGCTCAACCTAGGCAATGAGCAGTTCTTC.

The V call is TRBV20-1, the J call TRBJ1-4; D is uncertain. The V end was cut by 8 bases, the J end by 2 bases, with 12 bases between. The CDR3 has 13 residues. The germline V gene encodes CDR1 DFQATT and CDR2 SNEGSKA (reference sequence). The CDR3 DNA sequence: TGCAGTCCGAGTCTGCGGACTAATGAAAAACTGTTTTTT. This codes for CSPSLRTNEKLFF.